A selection of T cell receptor beta chains follows, all from one sample in a study of shared clonotypes between healthy human individuals. The protocol was immunoSEQ multiplex PCR, while the TCRdb copy is restricted to in-frame clones and leaves out a portion. The sample shows about a million clones, around 77% of them seen only once. What was sequenced was memory CD4+ T cells from PBMCs. The receptors here all came from a man aged 18 to 29 in good health. Some clones in this sample may be carry-over from other donors' samples. The CDR3 runs from the conserved cysteine through the conserved F or W. Clone size, where shown, is once, few, many, or a class for clones that have expanded.

once	TRBV29-1	TRBJ2-2	CSVAGLAGGPGTGELFF
-	TRBV5-1	TRBJ1-1	CATKAGGMNTEAFF
-	TRBV10-2	TRBJ2-1	CASSDIAGGNNEQFF
-	TRBV18	TRBJ1-1	CASSPQQGAKMNTEAFF
-	TRBV28	TRBJ2-3	CASSLFRSSGQMGDTQYF
-	TRBV29-1	TRBJ1-2	CSVAFEGGGYTF
-	TRBV5-1	TRBJ2-3	CASSLRLAGGTTDTQYF
-	TRBV5-1	TRBJ1-4	CASSWGQGKEKLFF
-	TRBV11-1	TRBJ1-3	CASRAGGHHEPGNTIYF
once	TRBV11-2	TRBJ1-2	CASSPGLIFLF
-	TRBV7-6	TRBJ2-1	CASSLIADSYNEQFF
-	TRBV9	TRBJ2-3	CASSVASTTDTQYF
-	TRBV11-3	TRBJ2-7	CASSLGTSYYEQYF
-	TRBV5-1	TRBJ2-3	CASSLDPGSDTQYF
-	TRBV2	TRBJ1-2	CASSSGIVPYGYTF
-	TRBV4-1	TRBJ2-7	CASSQTGAGGQYEQYF